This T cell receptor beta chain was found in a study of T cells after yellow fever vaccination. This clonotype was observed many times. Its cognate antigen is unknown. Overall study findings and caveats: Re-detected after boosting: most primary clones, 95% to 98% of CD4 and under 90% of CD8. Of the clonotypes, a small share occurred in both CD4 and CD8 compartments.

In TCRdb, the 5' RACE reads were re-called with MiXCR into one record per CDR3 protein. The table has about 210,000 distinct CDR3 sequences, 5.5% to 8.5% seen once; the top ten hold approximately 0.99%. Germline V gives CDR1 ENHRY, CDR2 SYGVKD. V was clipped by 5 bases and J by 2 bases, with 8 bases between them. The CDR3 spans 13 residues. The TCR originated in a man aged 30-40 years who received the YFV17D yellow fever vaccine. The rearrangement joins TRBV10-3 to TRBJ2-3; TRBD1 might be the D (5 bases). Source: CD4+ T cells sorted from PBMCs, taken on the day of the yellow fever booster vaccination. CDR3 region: CAISMGPTDTQYF. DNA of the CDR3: TGTGCCATCAGTATGGGGCCCACAGATACGCAGTATTTT.